Below, 15 T cell receptor beta chains from the same sample are listed, as sequenced in a study of cytomegalovirus exposure and HLA in healthy donors (dated 2017 in TCRdb). The receptor library was made with the immunoSEQ multiplex PCR assay. For the multiplex PCR, a mixture combining 60 forward primers for TCR Vbeta segments and 13 reverse primers for TCR Jbeta segments was used. In TCRdb, the immuneACCESS table is reduced to in-frame sequences with V and J assigned. These tables do not hold every clone; where another copy was compared, an unresolved V gene accounts for under half, and the others remain unexplained. The sample table contains roughly 150,000 clones; only one count was recorded for around 80% of them. The top ten hold over 1.5% of the sample. The sample was PBMCs. The receptors here all came from a woman aged 18-35 years in good health and CMV-seronegative.

This chain connects TRBV14 to TRBJ2-1, with a weak D call TRBD1 (5 bases). This CDR3 is 15 amino acids long. CDR1 is SGHDN and CDR2 is FVKESK in the germline V gene. With 3 bases removed from V and 4 bases from J, the gap between germline ends came to 13 bases. The CDR3 protein is CASSHYLGPYNEQFF. The DNA of the CDR3 is TGTGCCAGCAGCCACTACTTGGGGCCATACAATGAGCAGTTCTTC.

The genes are TRBV19 and TRBJ1-1; D might be TRBD1 (6 bases). The germline gives CDR1 LNHDA, CDR2 SQIVND (reference sequence). This CDR3 region has 13 residues. V was shortened by 5 bases and J by 6 bases, with 13 bases between the two germline ends. For the CDR3, the DNA is TGTGCCAGTAGTTACTTTGACAGGCCTGAAGCTTTCTTT. This sequence encodes CASSYFDRPEAFF.

The rearrangement uses TRBV9 and TRBJ1-1; D is possibly TRBD1 (6 bases). The CDR3 has 16 amino acids. The V end was cut by 0 bases, the J end by 4 bases, with 16 bases between. CDR1 is SGDLS and CDR2 is YYNGEE in the germline V gene. The CDR3 reads CASSVGGGGISTEAFF. For the CDR3, the DNA is TGTGCCAGCAGCGTAGGAGGGGGGGGTATAAGCACTGAAGCTTTCTTT.

In nucleotides, the CDR3 is TGTGCCAGCAGCGCGCTTTATGAAGCTTTCTTT. Translating it yields CASSALYEAFF. The chain links TRBV7-9 to TRBJ1-1; no clear D. V shed 5 bases and J shed 7 bases, with 8 bases lying between them. CDR3 length: 11 residues. Per the germline V gene, CDR1 is SEHNR and CDR2 is FQNEAQ (reference sequence).

CDR3 nucleotide sequence: TGTGCCAGCAGTGACAGGTACGCTAATCAGCCCCAGCATTTT. Its protein product is CASSDRYANQPQHF. The chain employs TRBV6-1 and TRBJ1-5; the D is unclear. Trimming removed 3 bases from V and 4 bases from J, with 10 bases in between. This CDR3 is built from 14 residues. Germline lookup yields CDR1 MNHNS and CDR2 SASEGT.

The chain joins TRBV19 to TRBJ1-1, with D hard to call. Germline V gene data show CDR1 as LNHDA and CDR2 as SQIVND (reference sequence). The CDR3 totals 13 residues. The ends were cut back, 3 bases at V and 6 bases at J, with 11 bases in the middle. The chain's CDR3 is CASSILVGSEAFF. The CDR3 DNA reads as TGTGCCAGTAGTATCTTAGTGGGCTCTGAAGCTTTCTTT.

The rearrangement joins TRBV6-4 to TRBJ1-2, with 10 bases fitting TRBD1. CDR1 MRHNA and CDR2 SNTAGT come from the germline V gene. This CDR3 is 15 amino acids long. The V and J ends lost 6 bases and 2 bases, in that order; junction bases with no gene match: 6. The CDR3 DNA is TGTGCCAGCAGAGCGGGACAGGGGAGGAACTATGGCTACACCTTC. Translation gives CASRAGQGRNYGYTF.

The rearrangement joins TRBV6-1 to TRBJ2-1; the match to TRBD2 covers 7 bases. The CDR3 has 13 residues. Germline CDR1 reads MNHNS; CDR2 reads SASEGT. The V and J ends lost 7 bases and 7 bases, in that order; junction bases with no gene match: 7. CDR3 sequence: CASILWGGNEQFF. CDR3 bases: TGTGCCAGCATCCTATGGGGGGGGAATGAGCAGTTCTTC.

V usage is TRBV15 and J usage is TRBJ2-1; the D gene is possibly TRBD2 (7 bases). The germline V gene encodes CDR1 LNHNV and CDR2 YYDKDF (reference sequence). The CDR3 is 15 amino acids. V was pared by 7 bases and J by 5 bases, with 18 bases between. Written as DNA, the CDR3 is TGTGCCACCAAAAGGGGGGGCAGGGGAAACAATGAGCAGTTCTTC. Its protein product is CATKRGGRGNNEQFF.

This clone has a handful of counts. The chain couples TRBV27 to TRBJ2-3; TRBD2 matches 13 bases. CDR3 length: 18 residues. Germline-derived CDR1 and CDR2 are MNHEY and SMNVEV (reference sequence). V was clipped by 5 bases and J by 4 bases; unmatched bases: 12. CDR3 loop: CASSTSPGLAGTSDTQYF. The CDR3 coding sequence is TGTGCCAGCAGTACGAGCCCGGGACTAGCGGGAACTTCAGATACGCAGTATTTT.

This chain uses TRBV7-2 with TRBJ2-6; D is uncertain. Between the trimmed V and J ends, which lost 2 bases and 2 bases, there was a span of 7 bases. The CDR3 spans 15 residues. CDR1 and CDR2 from the germline V gene are SGHTA and FQGNSA. CDR3 in DNA: TGTGCCAGCAGCTTATCGAGTACTGGGGCCAACGTCCTGACTTTC. This sequence encodes CASSLSSTGANVLTF.

CDR3 amino acids: CASTGLRDNEQFF. DNA for the CDR3: TGTGCCAGCACTGGGCTCAGGGACAATGAGCAGTTCTTC. The chain links TRBV2 to TRBJ2-1, with a weak D call TRBD1 (5 bases). The CDR3 totals 13 residues. Germline CDR1 and CDR2: SNHLY and FYNNEI. V was cut by 7 bases and J by 5 bases, with 12 bases left in between.

To note about this clone: The DNA is omitted, as the CDR3 cannot be located on it reliably, and the CDR3 follows TCRdb's listing. CDR3 protein: CASSSSSGRGNEQFF. The chain is built from TRBV28 and TRBJ2-1; the table assigns TRBD2, which was not confirmed against the DNA. 15 amino acids form the CDR3, both terminal residues included. CDR1 and CDR2 from the germline V gene are MDHEN and SYDVKM.

The chain recombines TRBV29-1 with TRBJ1-1, with 7 bases that match TRBD1. The V and J ends lost 8 bases and 6 bases, in that order; junction bases with no gene match: 9. The CDR3 is 12 amino acids. In germline, CDR1 is SQVTM, CDR2 ANQGSEA. CDR3 residues: CSYSRTGPEAFF. DNA for the CDR3: TGCAGCTACTCGAGGACAGGACCTGAAGCTTTCTTT.

V gene TRBV12-5 combines with J gene TRBJ1-4, with D unclear. Per germline, CDR1 LGHNT and CDR2 FRNRAP. Trimming stripped 1 base from V and 4 bases from J, with 7 bases between. There are 14 residues in the CDR3. CDR3 nucleotide sequence: TGTGCTAGTGGTTTGGATGTCAGTAATGAAAAACTGTTTTTT. Its protein product is CASGLDVSNEKLFF.